The rows below give T cell receptor beta chains drawn from one sample of a study of shared clonotypes between healthy human individuals. The table came from immunoSEQ multiplex PCR; TCRdb's copy has only in-frame clones and leaves some out. The repertoire holds about 380,000 clones, with roughly 96% as singletons. Sequenced: memory CD8+ T cells sorted from blood. These receptors were taken from a man aged 25-45 years in good health. The CDR3 runs from the conserved cysteine through the conserved F or W. The D gene is left open where the match is weak.

V	D	J	CDR3	DNA
TRBV7-2	TRBD2	TRBJ2-7	CASSLLSGSEQYF	TGTGCCAGCAGCTTACTTAGCGGGAGCGAGCAGTACTTC
TRBV5-1	TRBD2	TRBJ2-7	CASSFLAGGGYEQYF	TGCGCCAGCAGCTTTCTAGCGGGAGGAGGATACGAGCAGTACTTC
TRBV28	TRBD1	TRBJ2-1	CASRLPGTGYAYNEQFF	TGTGCCAGCAGGCTACCCGGGACAGGGTACGCCTACAATGAGCAGTTCTTC
TRBV27	.	TRBJ1-5	CASSLWGPQGNSNQPQHF	TGTGCCAGCAGTTTGTGGGGACCTCAGGGGAATAGCAATCAGCCCCAGCATTTT
TRBV6-6	.	TRBJ2-2	CASRSTHAHTGELFF	TGTGCCAGCAGGTCTACTCACGCGCACACCGGGGAGCTGTTTTTT
TRBV6-1	.	TRBJ1-1	CASSAQVSNTEAFF	TGTGCCAGCAGTGCTCAGGTTTCGAACACTGAAGCTTTCTTT
TRBV14	.	TRBJ2-1	CASSQDTGTLPYNEQFF	TGTGCCAGCAGCCAAGATACGGGGACACTCCCCTACAATGAGCAGTTCTTC
TRBV14	.	TRBJ2-3	CASSPILPGDGTDTQYF	TGTGCCAGCAGCCCGATTCTCCCGGGAGATGGGACGGATACGCAGTATTTT
TRBV2	TRBD1	TRBJ1-1	CASSVWDRGAFF	TGTGCCAGCAGTGTATGGGACAGGGGAGCTTTCTTT
TRBV28	.	TRBJ2-1	CASSLGGREQFF	TGTGCCAGCAGTTTAGGGGGGCGTGAGCAGTTCTTC
TRBV15	.	TRBJ2-7	CATSRDRATYEQYF	TGTGCCACCAGCAGGGACAGAGCCACCTACGAGCAGTACTTC
TRBV6-1	TRBD2	TRBJ2-7	CASSEDSSGSYEQYF	TGTGCCAGCAGTGAAGACTCTAGCGGGAGCTACGAGCAGTACTTC
TRBV5-4	.	TRBJ1-4	CASSLGFGELFF	TGTGCCAGCAGCTTGGGTTTTGGGGAACTGTTTTTT
TRBV11-2	.	TRBJ2-7	CASSLDPGFGYEQYF	TGTGCCAGCAGCTTAGATCCCGGGTTCGGGTACGAGCAGTACTTC